The 24 T cell receptor beta chains given below trace back to one sample, sequenced in a study of tumor and adjacent non-tumor tissue in lung cancer. This sample's RNA came from whole unsorted tissue. A modified ARM-PCR protocol with three rounds of nested PCR amplified TCRbeta. A single record per CDR3 protein comes from TCRdb applying MiXCR to the multiplex PCR reads. The sample has around 200,000 distinct CDR3 sequences, 70% to 75% seen once. The sequencing input was lung tumor tissue. All receptors come from a man aged 60 to 75 with non-small cell lung cancer.

Details on this clonotype: A much larger clone differs by one base, so this may be a read error. This chain connects TRBV6-2 or TRBV6-3 to TRBJ2-7; TRBD2 matches at 11 bases. CDR1 is MNHEY, CDR2 SVGEGT, per germline. The CDR3 has 15 amino acids. This chain's CDR3 is CTSGSSGGSSYEQYF. In DNA, the CDR3 is TGTACCAGCGGATCTAGCGGGGGGAGCTCCTACGAGCAGTACTTC.

For this clonotype: Being one base from a much bigger clone, this may be a read error. The conserved closing phenylalanine or tryptophan is absent in this CDR3, likely reflecting a read error. The CDR3 sequence: CASKSFYTQYL. DNA of the CDR3: TGTGCCAGCAAGAGTTTTTATACGCAGTATTTA. V usage is TRBV6-5 and J usage is TRBJ2-3; D not certain. The length of the CDR3 is 11 residues. From germline, CDR1 is MNHEY and CDR2 SVGAGI. Trimming removed 7 bases at V and 7 bases at J, with 9 bases between.

This clonotype has more than one count but fewer than ten. This chain uses TRBV4-3 with TRBJ2-6; D gene ambiguous. CDR1 is LGHNA, CDR2 YSLEER, per germline. The CDR3 runs 16 residues. DNA for the CDR3: TGCACGAGCAACCAAGAGGCGGTGTCTGGGGCCAACGTCCTGACTTTC. It is translated as CTSNQEAVSGANVLTF.

The chain is built from TRBV12-3 or TRBV12-4 and TRBJ2-7, with TRBD1 matching over 7 bases. V lost 7 bases, J lost 2 bases, and 11 bases stayed unmatched. CDR3 length: 15 amino acids. The CDR3: CASNIAQGRTYEQYF. CDR3 sequence (DNA): TGTGCCAGCAATATAGCACAGGGGCGGACCTACGAGCAGTACTTC.

This clonotype was found once. This may be a read error, as it is one base from a much larger clone. The chain recombines TRBV20-1 with TRBJ2-7, with D tentatively TRBD2 (6 bases). V lost 8 bases and J lost 1, with 15 bases in between. The germline V gene has CDR1 DFQATT and CDR2 SNEGSKA (reference sequence). The CDR3 has 13 amino acids. CDR3 protein: CSTRGSRSYEQYF. The DNA for the CDR3 is TGCAGTACCCGGGGGTCTCGGTCCTACGAGCAGTACTTC.

As for this clonotype: A read error may be the cause here, since a much bigger clone is one base away. This sequence joins TRBV6-5 and TRBJ1-6; no clear D. The length of the CDR3 is 15 residues. Germline V gives CDR1 MNHEY, CDR2 SVGAGI. The V end was cut by 5 bases, the J end by 1 base, with 9 bases between. The CDR3 region is CASSREWSYNSPLHF. CDR3 bases: TGTGCCAGCAGTAGAGAGTGGTCCTATAATTCACCCCTCCACTTT.

In regard to this clonotype: At one of its ends the junction is not consistent with the germline gene, which may arise from a read error. The chain joins TRBV7-9 to TRBJ2-7; D uncertain. Germline lookup yields CDR1 SEHNR and CDR2 FQNEAQ (reference sequence). This CDR3 has 13 residues. CDR3 DNA sequence: TGTACCAGCAGCTTAGAATTCCCCTCCGAGCAGTACTTC. Amino acid sequence: CTSSLEFPSEQYF.

Notes on this clonotype: With a much larger clone just one base away, this may be a read error. V gene TRBV29-1 combines with J gene TRBJ2-7, with D maybe TRBD1 (6 bases). Germline V CDR1 and CDR2: SQVTM, ANQGSEA. The CDR3 is made up of 13 amino acids. With 6 bases removed from V and 7 bases from J, the gap between germline ends came to 19 bases. DNA of the CDR3: TGCAGCGTCCTTCGTGTGGGGGCGGTGGAGCAGTACTTC. Protein product: CSVLRVGAVEQYF.

In the case of this clonotype: This may be a read error: a much more frequent sequence differs by one nucleotide. This chain links TRBV20-1 with TRBJ2-7, with 7 bases matching TRBD2. There are 15 residues in the CDR3. CDR1 and CDR2 (germline): DFQATT, SNEGSKA (reference sequence). The CDR3 DNA is TGCAGTCCTAGATCTAGGGCTAGCGGATCCTACGAGCAGTACTTC. The encoded protein is CSPRSRASGSYEQYF.

At least ten counts were recorded for this clonotype. The CDR3 nucleotides are TGTGCCAGCAGCTTAGCTTGGGGCGGAGGAACAGATACGCAGTATTTT. Translation: CASSLAWGGGTDTQYF. The chain combines TRBV11-3 with TRBJ2-3; D tentatively reads TRBD1 or TRBD2 (5 bases each). Trimming cost V 1 base and J 3 bases, with 14 bases left between them. The CDR3 extends over 16 amino acids. In germline, CDR1 is SGHNT, CDR2 YENEEA.

Of note for this clonotype: No conserved phenylalanine or tryptophan is present at the end of the CDR3, so a read error is the likely explanation. No DNA is shown, since the ends of the CDR3 on it are uncertain; the CDR3 is the one TCRdb lists. The chain carries TRBV6-5 and TRBJ2-7; the table assigns TRBD1, which was not confirmed against the DNA. The CDR3 sequence runs 15 residues, both termini included. Germline CDR1 and CDR2: MNHEY and SVGAGI. The CDR3: CASRRTGASSYEQNS.

The gene calls are TRBV6-6 and TRBJ2-7; 12 nucleotides match TRBD1. V shed 4 bases and J 2 bases; nucleotides not matched to a gene: 6. From germline, CDR1 is MNHNY and CDR2 SVGAGI (reference sequence). The CDR3 runs 16 residues. The CDR3: CASSSTGTGGAYEQYF. The CDR3 DNA is TGTGCCAGCAGTTCAACCGGGACAGGGGGCGCCTACGAGCAGTACTTC.

Concerning this clonotype: The junction departs from the called germline gene at one end, perhaps through a read error. The chain is built from TRBV12-3 or TRBV12-4 and TRBJ2-3, with D perhaps matching TRBD2 (5 bases). CDR3 length: 15 amino acids. In DNA form, the CDR3 reads TGTGCCAGCAGTTTAGGAGGGTCAGGCACAGCTACGCAGTATTTT. Translated: CASSLGGSGTATQYF.

Of note for this clonotype: The junction differs from germline at one of its ends, possibly a read error. V is TRBV6-6 and J is TRBJ1-1, with TRBD1 matching over 7 bases. The CDR3 is made up of 14 amino acids. Germline assignment: CDR1 MNHNY and CDR2 SVGAGI (reference sequence). The CDR3 reads CVSLDRVGNTEAFF. The CDR3 DNA reads TGTGTCAGCCTTGACAGGGTAGGGAACACTGAAGCTTTCTTT.

Regarding this clonotype: One end of the junction varies from germline; a read error may be responsible. V usage is TRBV11-2 and J usage is TRBJ1-1; 10 bases are shared with TRBD1. The CDR3 is 16 residues long. CDR1 is SGHAT, CDR2 FQNNGV, per germline. CDR3 protein: CASSFTLDRGRVQGFF. DNA of the CDR3: TGTGCCAGTAGCTTTACCCTCGACAGGGGGCGCGTTCAAGGTTTCTTT.

Comments on this clonotype: Given a much more abundant clone one base away, this may be a read error. The rearrangement joins TRBV4-2 to TRBJ1-2, with D uncertain. Germline V gene lookup returns CDR1 LGHNA and CDR2 YNFKEQ. This CDR3 comprises 14 residues. CDR3 nucleotides: TGTGCCAGCACCCAAGATCTACAGAACTATGGCTACACCTTC. Translating it yields CASTQDLQNYGYTF.

Note on this clonotype: This CDR3 is missing its conserved last phenylalanine or tryptophan, likely due to a read error. V usage is TRBV12-3 or TRBV12-4 and J usage is TRBJ1-1; D unresolved. Between the trimmed V and J ends, which lost 3 bases and 6 bases, there was a span of 8 bases. There are 12 residues in the CDR3. For the CDR3, the DNA is TGTGCCAGCAGTTTTTTGGTTGCTGAAGCTTTCCAT. Residues: CASSFLVAEAFH.

Points on this clonotype: The junction differs from germline at one of its ends, possibly a read error. J is TRBJ2-1 and V is TRBV5-4; 8 bases are shared with TRBD2. Germline V gene sequence: CDR1 SGHNT, CDR2 YYREEE (reference sequence). This CDR3 has 15 residues. In DNA, the CDR3 is TGTGCCAGCAACAAGACTAGCGAATCCTACAATGAGCACTTCTTC. This encodes CASNKTSESYNEHFF.

This chain uses TRBV6-6 with TRBJ2-7; 11 nucleotides match TRBD2. V lost 2 bases and J lost 9; bases outside the gene matches: 18. Germline V gene lookup returns CDR1 MNHNY and CDR2 SVGAGI (reference sequence). The CDR3 extends over 18 amino acids. In DNA form, the CDR3 reads TGTGCCAGCAGTTACCTCGTACTAGCGGGAGATCGTAGCAACGCGCAGTACTTC. It is translated as CASSYLVLAGDRSNAQYF.

Note on this clonotype: No conserved phenylalanine or tryptophan is present at the end of the CDR3, so a read error is the likely explanation. J is TRBJ2-7 and V is TRBV11-2; D remains ambiguous. The CDR3 is 14 amino acids. CDR1 and CDR2 (germline): SGHAT, FQNNGV. DNA for the CDR3: TGTACCAGCAGCTTAAGTCAGCTTACCTACGAGCAGTACTTA. Protein: CTSSLSQLTYEQYL.

This clonotype was seen many times. The chain combines TRBV6-6 with TRBJ2-1; a weak D match, TRBD2 (6 bases). This CDR3 has 11 amino acids. In germline, CDR1 is MNHNY, CDR2 SVGAGI (reference sequence). Trimming shortened V by 4 bases and J by 9 bases, and 7 bases separated the two germline ends. CDR3 in DNA: TGTGCCAGCAGTTGGGAGGCTGAGCAGTTCTTC. Its protein product is CASSWEAEQFF.

The table lists this clonotype with many counts. The chain recombines TRBV4-3 with TRBJ2-3; TRBD2 agrees at 12 bases. Germline CDR1 LGHNA, CDR2 YSLEER. This CDR3 spans 19 amino acids. The V and J ends lost 4 bases and 2 bases, in that order; junction bases with no gene match: 13. CDR3 in amino acids: CASSLLTSGSSPFTDTQYF. The CDR3 DNA is TGCGCCAGCAGCCTCCTGACTAGCGGGAGTTCTCCTTTCACAGATACGCAGTATTTT.

As for this clonotype: A much more abundant neighbour one base away suggests this may be a read error. The V call is TRBV12-3 or TRBV12-4, the J call TRBJ1-2; D not resolved. The CDR3 totals 12 residues. In DNA, the CDR3 is TGTGTCAGCAGCCCCACTGATCGTGGCTACACCTTC. Translation gives CVSSPTDRGYTF.

As for this clonotype: This may stem from a read error, because a much larger clone lies one nucleotide away. The J gene is TRBJ1-3, the V gene TRBV5-4; D perhaps matches TRBD1 (5 bases). Trimming pared 4 bases from V and 3 bases from J, leaving 14 bases between. The V gene's germline CDR1 is SGHNT and CDR2 YYREEE (reference sequence). The CDR3 runs 15 residues. CDR3 nucleotide sequence: TGTGCCAGCAGCCCCGGGACTTATAATGGAAACACCATATATTTT. The encoded protein is CASSPGTYNGNTIYF.